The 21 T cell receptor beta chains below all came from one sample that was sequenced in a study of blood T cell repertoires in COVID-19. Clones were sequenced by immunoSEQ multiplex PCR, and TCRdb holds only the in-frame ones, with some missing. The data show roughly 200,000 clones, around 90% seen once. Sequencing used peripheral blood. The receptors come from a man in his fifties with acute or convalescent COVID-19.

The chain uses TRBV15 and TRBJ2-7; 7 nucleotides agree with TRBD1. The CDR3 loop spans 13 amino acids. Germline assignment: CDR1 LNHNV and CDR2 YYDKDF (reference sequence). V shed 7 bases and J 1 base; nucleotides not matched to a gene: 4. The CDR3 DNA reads TGTGCCACCAATTGGGGACAGTCCTACGAGCAGTACGTC. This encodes CATNWGQSYEQYV.

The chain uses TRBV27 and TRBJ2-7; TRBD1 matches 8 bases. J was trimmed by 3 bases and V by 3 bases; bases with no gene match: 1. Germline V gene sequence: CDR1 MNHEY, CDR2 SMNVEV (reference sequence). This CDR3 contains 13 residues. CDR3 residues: CASSFGQGYEQYF. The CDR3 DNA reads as TGTGCCAGCAGTTTTGGACAGGGCTACGAGCAGTACTTC.

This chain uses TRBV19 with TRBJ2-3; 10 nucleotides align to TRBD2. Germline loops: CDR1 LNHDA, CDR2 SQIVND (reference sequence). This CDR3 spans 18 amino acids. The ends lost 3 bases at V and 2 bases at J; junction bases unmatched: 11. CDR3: CASSIWIASGGDTDTQYF. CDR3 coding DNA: TGTGCCAGTAGTATTTGGATCGCTAGCGGGGGAGACACAGATACGCAGTATTTT. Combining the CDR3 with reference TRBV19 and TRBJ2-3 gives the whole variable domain DGGITQSPKYLFRKEGQNVTLSCEQNLNHDAMYWYRQDPGQGLRLIYYSQIVNDFQKGDIAEGYSVSREKKESFPLTVTSAQKNPTAFYLCASSIWIASGGDTDTQYFGPGTRLTVL.

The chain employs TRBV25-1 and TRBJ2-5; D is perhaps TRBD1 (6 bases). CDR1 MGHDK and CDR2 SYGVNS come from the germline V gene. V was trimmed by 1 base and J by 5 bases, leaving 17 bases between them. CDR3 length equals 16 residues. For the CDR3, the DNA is TGTGCCAGCAGTGAATCGGGACATAGGGTTTTGGAGACCCAGTACTTC. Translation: CASSESGHRVLETQYF.

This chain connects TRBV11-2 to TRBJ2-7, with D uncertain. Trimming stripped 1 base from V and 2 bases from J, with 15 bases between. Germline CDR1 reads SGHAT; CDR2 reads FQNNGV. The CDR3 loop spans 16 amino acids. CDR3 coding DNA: TGTGCCAGCAGCTTAGCCGGGTCCACCTCAACCTACGAGCAGTACTTC. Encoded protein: CASSLAGSTSTYEQYF.

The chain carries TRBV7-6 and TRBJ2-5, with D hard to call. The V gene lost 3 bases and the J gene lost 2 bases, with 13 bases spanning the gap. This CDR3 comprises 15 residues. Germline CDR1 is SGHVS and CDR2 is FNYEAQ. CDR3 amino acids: CASSLFSSRQETQYF. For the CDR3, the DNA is TGTGCCAGCAGCTTGTTTAGCTCGCGGCAAGAGACCCAGTACTTC.

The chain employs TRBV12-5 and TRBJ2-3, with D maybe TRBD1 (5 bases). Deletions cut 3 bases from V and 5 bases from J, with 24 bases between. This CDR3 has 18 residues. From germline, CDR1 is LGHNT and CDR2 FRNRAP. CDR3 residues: CASGFLGDGWTRLDTQYF. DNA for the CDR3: TGTGCTAGTGGTTTCCTAGGGGATGGCTGGACCAGATTAGATACGCAGTATTTT.

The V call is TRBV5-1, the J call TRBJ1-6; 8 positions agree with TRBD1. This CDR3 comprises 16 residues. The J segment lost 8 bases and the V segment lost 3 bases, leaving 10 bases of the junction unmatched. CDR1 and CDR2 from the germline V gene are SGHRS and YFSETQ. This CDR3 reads CASSSPLDRADSPLHF. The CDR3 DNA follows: TGCGCCAGCAGCTCGCCCTTGGACAGGGCGGATTCACCCCTCCACTTT. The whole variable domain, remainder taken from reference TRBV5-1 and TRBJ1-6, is KAGVTQTPRYLIKTRGQQVTLSCSPISGHRSVSWYQQTPGQGLQFLFEYFSETQRNKGNFPGRFSGRQFSNSRSEMNVSTLELGDSALYLCASSSPLDRADSPLHFGNGTRLTVT.

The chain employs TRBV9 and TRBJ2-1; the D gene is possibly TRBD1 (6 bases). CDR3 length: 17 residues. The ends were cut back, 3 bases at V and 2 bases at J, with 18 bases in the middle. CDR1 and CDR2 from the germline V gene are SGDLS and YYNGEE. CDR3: CASSAQGLAEPYNEQFF. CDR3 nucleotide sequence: TGTGCCAGCAGCGCCCAGGGGCTAGCAGAACCCTACAATGAGCAGTTCTTC.

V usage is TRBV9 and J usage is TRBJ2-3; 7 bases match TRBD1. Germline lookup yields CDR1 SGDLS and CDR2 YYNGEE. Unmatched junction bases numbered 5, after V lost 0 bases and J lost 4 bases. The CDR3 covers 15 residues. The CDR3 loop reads CASSVVQQGADTQYF. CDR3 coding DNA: TGTGCCAGCAGCGTAGTCCAGCAGGGGGCAGATACGCAGTATTTT.

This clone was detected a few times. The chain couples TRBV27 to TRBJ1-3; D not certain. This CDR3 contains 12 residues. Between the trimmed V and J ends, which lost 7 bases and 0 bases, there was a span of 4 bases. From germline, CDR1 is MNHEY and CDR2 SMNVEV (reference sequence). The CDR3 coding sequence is TGTGCCAGCATGAGCTCTGGAAACACCATATATTTT. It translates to CASMSSGNTIYF.

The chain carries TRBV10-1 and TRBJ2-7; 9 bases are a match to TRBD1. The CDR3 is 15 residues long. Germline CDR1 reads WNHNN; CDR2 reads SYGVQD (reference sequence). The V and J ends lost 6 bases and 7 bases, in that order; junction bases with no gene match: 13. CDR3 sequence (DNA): TGCGCCAGCAGCGCTACGGGACAGGGTAAATATGAGCAGTACGTC. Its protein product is CASSATGQGKYEQYV.

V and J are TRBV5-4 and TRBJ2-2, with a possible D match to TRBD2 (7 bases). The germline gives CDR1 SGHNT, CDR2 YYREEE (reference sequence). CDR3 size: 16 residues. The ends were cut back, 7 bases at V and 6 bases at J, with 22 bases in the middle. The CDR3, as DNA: TGTGCCAGCCTCCCCCGAAATGGGGGGGCCTCCGGGGAGCTGTTTTTT. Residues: CASLPRNGGASGELFF.

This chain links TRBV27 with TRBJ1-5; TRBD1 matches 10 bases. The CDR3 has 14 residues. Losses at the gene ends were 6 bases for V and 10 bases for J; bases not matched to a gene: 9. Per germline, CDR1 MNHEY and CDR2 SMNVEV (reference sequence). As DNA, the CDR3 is TGTGCCAGCAGCCCGGACAGGGGGATTATCCCCCAGCATTTT. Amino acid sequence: CASSPDRGIIPQHF.

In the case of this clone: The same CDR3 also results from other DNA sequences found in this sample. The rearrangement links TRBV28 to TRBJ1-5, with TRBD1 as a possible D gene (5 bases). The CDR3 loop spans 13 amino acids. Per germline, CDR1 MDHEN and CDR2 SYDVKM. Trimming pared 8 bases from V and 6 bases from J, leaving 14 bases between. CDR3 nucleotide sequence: TGTGCCAGCTCATGGGGGAGGGTTCAGCCCCAGCATTTT. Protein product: CASSWGRVQPQHF.

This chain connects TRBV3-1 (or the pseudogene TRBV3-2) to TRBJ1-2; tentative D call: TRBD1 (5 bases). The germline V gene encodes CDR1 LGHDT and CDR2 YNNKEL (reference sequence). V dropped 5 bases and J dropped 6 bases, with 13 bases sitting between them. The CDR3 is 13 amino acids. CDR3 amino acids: CASSREGAHGYTF. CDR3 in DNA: TGTGCCAGCAGCAGAGAAGGGGCTCATGGCTACACCTTC.

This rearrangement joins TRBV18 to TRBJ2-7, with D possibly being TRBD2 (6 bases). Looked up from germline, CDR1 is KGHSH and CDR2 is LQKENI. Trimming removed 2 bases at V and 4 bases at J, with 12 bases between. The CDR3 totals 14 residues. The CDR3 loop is CASSPVGGLYEQYV. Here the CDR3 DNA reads TGTGCCAGCTCACCAGTGGGGGGACTGTACGAGCAGTACGTC.

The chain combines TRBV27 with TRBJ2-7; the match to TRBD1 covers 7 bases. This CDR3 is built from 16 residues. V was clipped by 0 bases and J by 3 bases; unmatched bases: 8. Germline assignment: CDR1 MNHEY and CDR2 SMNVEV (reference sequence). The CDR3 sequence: CASSLSGTALLYEQYF. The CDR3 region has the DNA TGTGCCAGCAGTTTATCGGGGACAGCTCTACTCTACGAGCAGTACTTC.

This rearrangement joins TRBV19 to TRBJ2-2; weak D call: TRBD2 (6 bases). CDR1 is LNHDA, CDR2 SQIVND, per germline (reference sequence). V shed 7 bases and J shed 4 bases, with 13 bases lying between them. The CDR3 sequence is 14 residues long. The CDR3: CASKGGRSTGELFF. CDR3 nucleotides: TGTGCCAGTAAGGGAGGCAGAAGCACCGGGGAGCTGTTTTTT.

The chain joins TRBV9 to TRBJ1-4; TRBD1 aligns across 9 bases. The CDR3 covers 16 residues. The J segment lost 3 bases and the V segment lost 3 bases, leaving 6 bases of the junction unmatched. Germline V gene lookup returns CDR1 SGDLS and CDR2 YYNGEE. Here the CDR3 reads CASSATGGSSNEKLFF. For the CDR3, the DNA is TGTGCCAGCAGCGCAACAGGGGGCTCATCTAATGAAAAACTGTTTTTT.

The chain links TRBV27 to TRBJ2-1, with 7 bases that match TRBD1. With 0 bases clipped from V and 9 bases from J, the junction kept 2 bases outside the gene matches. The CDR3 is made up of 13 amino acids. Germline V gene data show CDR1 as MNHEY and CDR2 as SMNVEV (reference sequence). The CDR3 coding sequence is TGTGCCAGCAGTTTATCAGGGACAGCTGAGCAGTTCTTC. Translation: CASSLSGTAEQFF.